The T cell receptor (beta chain) described here comes from a study of blood T cell repertoires in COVID-19. Germline CDR1 and CDR2: SGHAT and FQDESV (reference sequence). The V gene lost 3 bases and the J gene lost 1 base, with 6 bases spanning the gap. This CDR3 region has 13 residues. In the original processing: Amplification from reference gene primers served as the basis for estimated nucleated cell counts. Profiling relied on immunoSEQ multiplex PCR, and the TCRdb table lists in-frame clones only, not all of them. V, J and clone size are those of that table, while D and trimming were read from the DNA. The profile shows 95,000 to 130,000 clones, 70% to 90% of them singletons.

This TCR was recovered from a man aged 25-40 years with acute or convalescent COVID-19. The sample consisted of peripheral blood. V is TRBV11-1 and J is TRBJ1-2; D gene unclear. CDR3 amino acids: CASSFGSNYGYTF. The CDR3 DNA reads TGTGCCAGCAGCTTTGGCAGTAACTATGGCTACACCTTC. The full variable domain, rest sourced from reference TRBV11-1 and TRBJ1-2, is EAEVAQSPRYKITEKSQAVAFWCDPISGHATLYWYRQILGQGPELLVQFQDESVVDDSQLPKDRFSAERLKGVDSTLKIQPAELGDSAMYLCASSFGSNYGYTFGSGTRLTVV.